The source of this T cell receptor (beta chain) is a study of blood T cell repertoires in COVID-19. The CDR3 spans 12 residues. The germline V gene has CDR1 SQVTM and CDR2 ANQGSEA. Using immunoSEQ multiplex PCR, the repertoire was profiled, and TCRdb retains in-frame clones only, with some absent. The repertoire holds 80,000 to 100,000 clones, under 90% seen once, with about 1.5% in the top ten. The rearrangement joins TRBV29-1 to TRBJ2-7; perhaps TRBD2 as D (6 bases). The specimen was peripheral blood. The TCR comes from a human donor with active COVID-19. The donor label of this sample is uncertain. CDR3 DNA: TGCAGTGCAATGGGAGGAGGATACGAGCAGTACTTC. It codes for CSAMGGGYEQYF.